This passage covers 9 T cell receptor beta chains from one sample sequenced in a study of cytomegalovirus exposure and HLA in healthy donors. The PCR ran on 60 Vbeta and 13 Jbeta primers. The assay was immunoSEQ multiplex PCR, and TCRdb's table has in-frame clones only and misses some. The sample lists about 180,000 clones, 77% occurring once. Sequenced material: PBMCs. Receptors originate from a man between 18 and 35 years old in good health and CMV-seronegative.

This clone showed up just once. This chain uses TRBV29-1 with TRBJ2-2, with D perhaps matching TRBD2 (5 bases). This CDR3 region has 13 residues. Germline assignment: CDR1 SQVTM and CDR2 ANQGSEA. Trimming shortened V by 7 bases and J by 6 bases, and 15 bases separated the two germline ends. The chain's CDR3 is CSGKASQSGELFF. The CDR3 DNA reads as TGCAGCGGGAAGGCTAGCCAATCCGGGGAGCTGTTTTTT.

This clone was detected once. The V call is TRBV5-1, the J call TRBJ2-1; 7 bases agree with TRBD2. Looked up from germline, CDR1 is SGHRS and CDR2 is YFSETQ. The length of the CDR3 is 16 residues. V gave up 0 bases and J gave up 7 bases; unmatched junction bases: 10. CDR3 sequence: CASSLDHGGGYNEQFF. The CDR3 region has the DNA TGCGCCAGCAGCTTGGACCACGGGGGAGGGTATAATGAGCAGTTCTTC. Filled out from reference TRBV5-1 and TRBJ2-1, the complete variable domain reads KAGVTQTPRYLIKTRGQQVTLSCSPISGHRSVSWYQQTPGQGLQFLFEYFSETQRNKGNFPGRFSGRQFSNSRSEMNVSTLELGDSALYLCASSLDHGGGYNEQFFGPGTRLTVL.

V usage is TRBV6-6 and J usage is TRBJ1-2; D unresolved. Per germline, CDR1 MNHNY and CDR2 SVGAGI (reference sequence). Trimming pared 7 bases from V and 8 bases from J, leaving 14 bases between. The CDR3 totals 12 residues. CDR3 protein: CASTTPPGGYTF. The CDR3, as DNA: TGTGCCAGCACCACACCCCCTGGCGGCTACACCTTC.

The V call is TRBV5-4, the J call TRBJ2-7; 9 nucleotides agree with TRBD1. The ends lost 2 bases at V and 3 bases at J; junction bases unmatched: 18. This CDR3 contains 19 residues. Looked up from germline, CDR1 is SGHNT and CDR2 is YYREEE (reference sequence). This CDR3 reads CASSFQGKLQTGGYYEQYF. The DNA of the CDR3 is TGTGCCAGCAGCTTCCAGGGGAAACTCCAGACAGGGGGATACTACGAGCAGTACTTC.

The chain's CDR3 is CASSSPKGGVREAFF. CDR3 in DNA: TGTGCCAGCAGTAGCCCCAAGGGAGGGGTTCGGGAAGCTTTCTTT. V is TRBV6-5 and J is TRBJ1-1, with D maybe TRBD1 (5 bases). Germline assignment: CDR1 MNHEY and CDR2 SVGAGI. V was trimmed by 5 bases and J by 8 bases, leaving 21 bases between them. CDR3 length: 15 amino acids.

The V gene is TRBV27, the J gene TRBJ1-5; TRBD1 aligns across 7 bases. The CDR3 spans 15 residues. CDR1 MNHEY and CDR2 SMNVEV come from the germline V gene (reference sequence). The J segment lost 3 bases and the V segment lost 7 bases, leaving 9 bases of the junction unmatched. This CDR3 reads CASKLIGTVNQPQHF. The DNA of the CDR3 is TGTGCCAGCAAACTTATCGGGACAGTCAATCAGCCCCAGCATTTT.

This clone was recorded a few times. The chain carries TRBV7-9 and TRBJ2-3; TRBD1 might be the D (5 bases). Germline lookup yields CDR1 SEHNR and CDR2 FQNEAQ (reference sequence). The CDR3 extends over 14 amino acids. Trimming shortened V by 5 bases and J by 0 bases, and 9 bases separated the two germline ends. The CDR3 is CASSDSTSTDTQYF. The CDR3 coding sequence is TGTGCCAGCAGCGACAGCACTAGCACAGATACGCAGTATTTT.

This clone was seen only a few times. The genes are TRBV4-3 and TRBJ1-4; no reliable D call. The CDR3 is 16 residues long. The V and J ends lost 3 bases and 5 bases respectively, with 16 bases between them. CDR1 and CDR2 (germline): LGHNA, YSLEER. The CDR3 DNA reads as TGCGCCAGCAGCCACCAACCGGGAGCTCAGAATGAAAAACTGTTTTTT. It specifies CASSHQPGAQNEKLFF.

The chain employs TRBV7-9 and TRBJ2-3, with a possible D match to TRBD1 (6 bases). V gave up 5 bases and J gave up 4 bases, with 13 bases separating them. Per the germline V gene, CDR1 is SEHNR and CDR2 is FQNEAQ (reference sequence). CDR3 size: 14 residues. The CDR3: CASSIGQSSDTQYF. The CDR3 DNA reads TGTGCCAGCAGCATAGGACAGTCCTCAGATACGCAGTATTTT. Complete variable domain (other parts from reference TRBV7-9 and TRBJ2-3): DTGVSQNPRHKITKRGQNVTFRCDPISEHNRLYWYRQTLGQGPEFLTYFQNEAQLEKSRLLSDRFSAERPKGSFSTLEIQRTEQGDSAMYLCASSIGQSSDTQYFGPGTRLTVL.